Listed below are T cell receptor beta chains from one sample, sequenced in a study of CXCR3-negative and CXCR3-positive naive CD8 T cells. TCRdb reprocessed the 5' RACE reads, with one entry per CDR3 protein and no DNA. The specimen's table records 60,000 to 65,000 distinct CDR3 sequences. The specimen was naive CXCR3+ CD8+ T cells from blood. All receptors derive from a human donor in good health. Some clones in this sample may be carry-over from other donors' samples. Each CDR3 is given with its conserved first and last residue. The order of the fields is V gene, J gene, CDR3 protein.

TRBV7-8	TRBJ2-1	CASNPGWGPSYNEQFF
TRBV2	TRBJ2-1	CASSDMSSYNEQFF
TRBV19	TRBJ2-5	CASSIATSDATQYF
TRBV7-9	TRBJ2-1	CAGSLDDGTSGYNEQFF
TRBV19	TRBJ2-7	CASMGVSSYEQYF
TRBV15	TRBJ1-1	CATSRPSRGEAFF
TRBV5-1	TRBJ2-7	CASSSAGHYEQYF
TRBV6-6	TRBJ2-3	CASSFGVHFDTQYF
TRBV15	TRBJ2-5	CATSRDRQLQETQYF
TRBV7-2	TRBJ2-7	CASSLQGRPYEQYF
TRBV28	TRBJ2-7	CASSPPATTYEQYF
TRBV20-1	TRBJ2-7	CSVQSAGGESYEQYF
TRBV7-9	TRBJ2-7	CASSSIDGTSYEQYF
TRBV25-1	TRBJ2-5	CASSGLGGETQYF
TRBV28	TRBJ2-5	CASTGGLIGETQYF
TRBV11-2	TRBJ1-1	CASSLWGVGTEAFF
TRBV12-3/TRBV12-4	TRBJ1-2	CASQDRADGYGYTF
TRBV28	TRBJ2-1	CASSGVAGSDEQFF
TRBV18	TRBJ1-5	CASPQYQPQHF
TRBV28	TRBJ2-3	CASSSGTVDTDTQYF
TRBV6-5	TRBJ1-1	CASFWGMNTEAFF
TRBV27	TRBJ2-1	CASSLVGDNEQFF
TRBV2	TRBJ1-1	CASPRTVENTEAFF
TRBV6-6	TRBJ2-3	CASNEGTDTQYF
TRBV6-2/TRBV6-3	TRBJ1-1	CASTQGGLVEAFF
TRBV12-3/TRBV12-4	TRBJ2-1	CASSDRDFNEQFF
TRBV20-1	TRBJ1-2	CSARGQVLGYTF
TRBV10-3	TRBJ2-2	CAISDGGTGELFF
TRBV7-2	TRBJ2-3	CASSLLNPDTQYF
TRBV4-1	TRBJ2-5	CASSRSPEETQYF
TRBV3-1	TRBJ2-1	CASSAPGRVGASSYNEQFF
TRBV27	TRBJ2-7	CASSFSAAYRTYEQYF
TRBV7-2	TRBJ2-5	CASSAPRGAQYF
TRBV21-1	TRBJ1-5	CASSKAEGTESNQPQHF
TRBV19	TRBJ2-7	CASGTGSHEQYF
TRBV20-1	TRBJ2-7	CSAKWGSYEQYF
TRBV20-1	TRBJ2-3	CSARALRGETSTDTQYF
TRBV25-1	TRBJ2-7	CASGYSGPNYEQYF
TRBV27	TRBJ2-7	CASSLSRSQGAYEQYF
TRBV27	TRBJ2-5	CASSSMVGNVNTRAQYF
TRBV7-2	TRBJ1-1	CASSVGQGHTEAFF
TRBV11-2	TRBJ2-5	CASSPPMERLENQYF
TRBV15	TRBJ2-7	CATSRAASYEQYF
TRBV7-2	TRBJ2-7	CASSLALQGSNYEQYF
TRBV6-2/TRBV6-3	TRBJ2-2	CASSYAGTGELFF
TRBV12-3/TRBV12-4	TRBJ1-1	CASTPGTVEAFF
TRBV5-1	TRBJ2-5	CASRFQETQYF
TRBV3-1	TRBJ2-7	CASSDRDSSYEQYF
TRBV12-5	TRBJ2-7	CASAPGTSSYEQYF
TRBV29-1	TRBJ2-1	CSVEGDRENNEQFF
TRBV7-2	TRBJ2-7	CASSFEAGNEQYF
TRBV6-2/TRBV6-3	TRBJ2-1	CASSSRTSGASYNEQFF
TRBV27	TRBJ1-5	CASSSSFSNQPQHF